The 7 T cell receptor beta chains below all came from one sample that was sequenced in a study of early T cells in non-severe SARS-CoV-2 infection. TCRdb reprocessed the 5' RACE reads with MiXCR, giving one entry per CDR3 protein. This table has tens of thousands of distinct CDR3 sequences, 9.5% to 15% appearing once. Sequenced: whole blood. The receptors derive from an adult who was a healthcare worker with PCR-confirmed SARS-CoV-2 infection or an uninfected control (not recorded which).

This clonotype came up a few times. The rearrangement uses TRBV5-5 and TRBJ1-1; no definite D call. The CDR3 runs 14 residues. Germline CDR1 is SGHKS and CDR2 is YYEKEE (reference sequence). V lost 0 bases and J 5 bases, leaving 11 bases between the germline ends. Here the CDR3 reads CASSLAVGLTEAFF. The CDR3, as DNA: TGTGCCAGCAGCTTGGCCGTCGGTTTGACTGAAGCTTTCTTT. Full variable domain (rest looked up from reference TRBV5-5 and TRBJ1-1): DAGVTQSPTHLIKTRGQQVTLRCSPISGHKSVSWYQQVLGQGPQFIFQYYEKEERGRGNFPDRFSARQFPNYSSELNVNALLLGDSALYLCASSLAVGLTEAFFGQGTRLTVV.

This clonotype was seen only a few times. The rearrangement links TRBV29-1 to TRBJ1-3, with D tentatively TRBD1 (5 bases). Germline V gene data show CDR1 as SQVTM and CDR2 as ANQGSEA. This CDR3 has 13 amino acids. Trimming pared 7 bases from V and 1 base from J, leaving 11 bases between. The CDR3 sequence is CSALAGSGNTIYF. As DNA, the CDR3 is TGCAGCGCTCTTGCAGGGTCTGGAAACACCATATATTTT.

This clonotype was seen only a few times. This chain uses TRBV4-1 with TRBJ1-5; TRBD1 matches at 8 bases. The CDR3 runs to 14 residues. Trimming cost V 4 bases and J 7 bases; bases outside gene matches: 6. CDR1 is MGHRA, CDR2 YSYEKL, per germline. The CDR3 sequence is CASSLGTGGQPQHF. The CDR3, as DNA: TGCGCCAGCAGCCTGGGGACAGGCGGACAGCCCCAGCATTTT.

This clonotype came up a few times. CDR3 sequence: CSVGRGPGGYTF. In nucleotides, the CDR3 is TGCAGCGTGGGCAGGGGACCAGGTGGCTACACCTTC. The rearrangement links TRBV29-1 to TRBJ1-2; perhaps TRBD1 as D (6 bases). The germline V gene encodes CDR1 SQVTM and CDR2 ANQGSEA. CDR3 length: 12 residues. Trimming took off 6 bases at V and 7 bases at J, with 15 bases between the two ends.

The chain links TRBV12-3 or TRBV12-4 to TRBJ1-6; 7 nucleotides line up with TRBD1. The length of the CDR3 is 12 residues. The J segment lost 6 bases and the V segment lost 10 bases, leaving 3 bases of the junction unmatched. The CDR3 reads CATGQANSPLHF. CDR3 nucleotides: TGTGCCACAGGACAGGCTAATTCACCCCTCCACTTT.

There are many counts of this clonotype. The chain recombines TRBV7-6 with TRBJ2-1, with D tentatively TRBD2 (5 bases). Trimming took 1 base from V and 0 from J, leaving 10 bases between them. Germline CDR1 is SGHVS and CDR2 is FNYEAQ. The CDR3 totals 16 residues. Written as DNA, the CDR3 is TGTGCCAGCAGCTTAGGACGGGGAAGCTCCTACAATGAGCAGTTCTTC. It specifies CASSLGRGSSYNEQFF. Using reference TRBV7-6 and TRBJ2-1 for the parts outside the CDR3, the full variable domain is GAGVSQSPRYKVTKRGQDVALRCDPISGHVSLYWYRQALGQGPEFLTYFNYEAQQDKSGLPNDRFSAERPEGSISTLTIQRTEQRDSAMYRCASSLGRGSSYNEQFFGPGTRLTVL.

This clonotype was seen a few times. The chain links TRBV3-1 to TRBJ1-1; D is unclear. The CDR3 length is 13 residues. Trimming removed 2 bases from V and 2 bases from J, with 6 bases in between. Germline CDR1 LGHDT, CDR2 YNNKEL (reference sequence). This chain's CDR3 is CASSQKQNTEAFF. The CDR3 region has the DNA TGTGCCAGCAGCCAAAAGCAAAACACTGAAGCTTTCTTT.